This T cell receptor (beta chain) was identified in a study of blood T cell repertoires in COVID-19. Study-level background: COVID-19 samples, acute and convalescent, were from the United States, Italy and Spain. From T cells, B-cell-depleted T cells, or PBMCs came the material, which was cDNA or gDNA.

The CDR3 runs to 13 residues. Germline V gives CDR1 MGHRA, CDR2 YSYEKL. J gave up 10 bases and V 3 bases, and 8 bases lay outside the gene matches. In the original analysis: By means of reference gene primer amplification, nucleated cell counts were estimated. The protocol was immunoSEQ multiplex PCR, while the TCRdb copy is restricted to in-frame clones and leaves out a portion. That table furnishes V, J and clone size, whereas the DNA furnished D and trimming. The sample lists some 85,000 clones; around 80% were seen once. This chain links TRBV4-1 with TRBJ2-5; 7 bases align to TRBD2. Sequenced: peripheral blood. This TCR was recovered from a human donor in a cohort sampled during active COVID-19. CDR3: CASSHTAREGQYF. The CDR3 DNA sequence: TGCGCCAGCAGCCATACGGCGAGGGAGGGCCAGTACTTC.